The 32 T cell receptor beta chains given below trace back to one sample, sequenced in a study of T cells in Graves' hyperthyroidism and ophthalmopathy. The CDR3 regions of TCR beta were amplified from RNA transcripts. First-round RT-PCR targeting the TCR CDR3 was performed with the HTBI primer set. TCRdb recomputed calls from the multiplex PCR reads with MiXCR, one row per CDR3 protein. This repertoire shows around 690,000 distinct CDR3 sequences, about 20% found once; its top ten account for over 30%. The material sequenced was blood. Source of these receptors: a man younger than 40 with Graves' ophthalmopathy.

This clonotype was detected only a few times. The chain uses TRBV20-1 and TRBJ2-5; TRBD1 or TRBD2 may be the D gene (5 bases each). Germline values: CDR1 DFQATT, CDR2 SNEGSKA (reference sequence). Between the trimmed V and J ends, which lost 0 bases and 5 bases, there was a span of 13 bases. This CDR3 comprises 14 residues. The CDR3, as DNA: TGCAGTGCTAGAGATGGGGCGGGCTCTGAGACCCAGTACTTC. Protein: CSARDGAGSETQYF.

The chain has TRBV10-3 and TRBJ1-4; unclear D gene. The CDR3 loop spans 14 amino acids. Trimming cost V 3 bases and J 7 bases, with 12 bases left between them. The germline gives CDR1 ENHRY, CDR2 SYGVKD. CDR3 sequence (DNA): TGTGCCATCAGTGACGGGGTTGGCGGTGAAAAACTGTTTTTT. Translated, it gives CAISDGVGGEKLFF.

This clonotype was detected only a few times. The rearrangement uses TRBV3-1 and TRBJ2-2; D ambiguous. The V gene lost 1 base and the J gene lost 7 bases, with 19 bases spanning the gap. The CDR3 extends over 17 amino acids. Germline CDR1 LGHDT, CDR2 YNNKEL (reference sequence). This CDR3 reads CASSQVGTRSLRGELFF. For the CDR3, the DNA is TGTGCCAGCAGCCAAGTTGGAACCAGAAGTCTCCGCGGGGAGCTGTTTTTT.

This clonotype was found many times. This chain joins TRBV12-3 or TRBV12-4 and TRBJ2-5; possible D gene TRBD2, 6 bases. The CDR3 has 15 amino acids. V lost 5 bases to trimming and J lost 1 base, with 14 bases between them. The CDR3 spells CASSGSAGTQETQYF. CDR3 nucleotide sequence: TGTGCCAGCAGTGGTTCCGCGGGGACCCAAGAGACCCAGTACTTC.

This clonotype was detected many times. The rearrangement uses TRBV28 and TRBJ2-7; a possible D gene is TRBD1 (5 bases). Germline loops: CDR1 MDHEN, CDR2 SYDVKM. The V end lost 6 bases, the J end lost 2 bases, and 23 bases lay between the germline ends. The length of the CDR3 is 17 residues. The DNA of the CDR3 is TGTGCCAGCAGCCCGTCGACAGCGAACATAAATCCCTACGAGCAGTACTTC. Its translation is CASSPSTANINPYEQYF.

This clonotype was seen repeatedly, ten times or more. CDR3 DNA sequence: TGTGCCGGCGGACTAGCGGGAGGTAATGAGCAGTTCTTC. Translated, it gives CAGGLAGGNEQFF. The chain uses TRBV2 and TRBJ2-1; TRBD2 agrees at 14 bases. The V gene's germline CDR1 is SNHLY and CDR2 FYNNEI. This CDR3 comprises 13 residues. J gave up 7 bases and V 11 bases, and 4 bases lay outside the gene matches. Together with reference TRBV2 and TRBJ2-1, the CDR3 gives the full variable domain: EPEVTQTPSHQVTQMGQEVILRCVPISNHLYFYWYRQILGQKVEFLVSFYNNEISEKSEIFDDQFSVERPDGSNFTLKIRSTKLEDSAMYFCAGGLAGGNEQFFGPGTRLTVL.

This clonotype was counted between two and nine times. V is TRBV7-9 and J is TRBJ1-1, with D uncertain. Trimming pared 5 bases from V and 1 base from J, leaving 11 bases between. The V gene's germline CDR1 is SEHNR and CDR2 FQNEAQ (reference sequence). The CDR3 is made up of 14 amino acids. The chain's CDR3 is CASSLFDGNTEAFF. CDR3 in DNA: TGTGCCAGCAGCCTTTTTGACGGGAACACTGAAGCTTTCTTT.

The chain joins TRBV6-4 to TRBJ2-1; 7 bases agree with TRBD2. This CDR3 is built from 15 residues. V gave up 5 bases and J gave up 3 bases; unmatched junction bases: 7. Germline CDR1 MRHNA, CDR2 SNTAGT. The CDR3 DNA follows: TGTGCCAGCAGTCCCTACGCGGGAGTCTACAATGAGCAGTTCTTC. This gives the protein CASSPYAGVYNEQFF.

The rearrangement uses TRBV19 and TRBJ2-3; the match to TRBD1 covers 12 bases. The CDR3 runs to 15 residues. Germline loops: CDR1 LNHDA, CDR2 SQIVND (reference sequence). V lost 5 bases and J lost 4; bases outside the gene matches: 4. The CDR3 region has the DNA TGTGCCAGTAGTGGGACAGGGGGCGTCTCAGATACGCAGTATTTT. Its translation: CASSGTGGVSDTQYF.

This chain connects TRBV11-2 to TRBJ1-3, with TRBD1 matching over 10 bases. This CDR3 is 15 amino acids long. V was pared by 5 bases and J by 4 bases, with 5 bases of the junction left unmatched. CDR1 SGHAT and CDR2 FQNNGV come from the germline V gene. DNA of the CDR3: TGTGCCAGCAGCCCCCGGACAGGGGGGGGAAACACCATATATTTT. Residues: CASSPRTGGGNTIYF.

This clonotype was observed a few times. The V call is TRBV5-1, the J call TRBJ2-1, with D perhaps matching TRBD1 (5 bases). The CDR3 length is 13 residues. The germline V gene encodes CDR1 SGHRS and CDR2 YFSETQ. Trimming cost V 0 bases and J 8 bases, with 9 bases left between them. CDR3: CASSLARADEQFF. The DNA of the CDR3 is TGCGCCAGCAGCTTGGCCAGGGCAGATGAGCAGTTCTTC. The full variable domain, its missing parts supplied by reference TRBV5-1 and TRBJ2-1, is KAGVTQTPRYLIKTRGQQVTLSCSPISGHRSVSWYQQTPGQGLQFLFEYFSETQRNKGNFPGRFSGRQFSNSRSEMNVSTLELGDSALYLCASSLARADEQFFGPGTRLTVL.

This clonotype occurred a few times. V and J are TRBV29-1 and TRBJ2-3; TRBD1 aligns across 8 bases. This CDR3 spans 14 amino acids. Germline CDR1 reads SQVTM; CDR2 reads ANQGSEA. V lost 6 bases, J lost 0 bases, and 5 bases stayed unmatched. The CDR3, as DNA: TGCAGCGTGGCGGACAGGGTGAGCACAGATACGCAGTATTTT. Translating gives CSVADRVSTDTQYF.

This clonotype was picked up a small number of times. A read error may produce the germline difference seen at one junction end. This chain uses TRBV5-5 with TRBJ1-1, with D uncertain. The germline gives CDR1 SGHKS, CDR2 YYEKEE (reference sequence). The CDR3 runs 15 residues. CDR3 nucleotide sequence: TGTACCAGCACCCTGAGGACGGGTACTGTCCCTGAAGCTTTCTTT. It specifies CTSTLRTGTVPEAFF.

The table lists this clonotype with a few counts. The chain carries TRBV18 and TRBJ2-1, with a weak D call TRBD1 (6 bases). The length of the CDR3 is 16 residues. V was pared by 1 base and J by 4 bases, with 14 bases between. The germline gives CDR1 KGHSH, CDR2 LQKENI. CDR3 sequence reads: CASSPRAAGTYNEQFF. The CDR3 DNA is TGTGCCAGCTCACCACGGGCGGCAGGGACATACAATGAGCAGTTCTTC.

Here the CDR3 reads CASSVDSYEQYF. The CDR3 nucleotides read TGTGCCAGCAGCGTTGACAGCTACGAGCAGTACTTC. V is TRBV6-2 or TRBV6-3 and J is TRBJ2-7; D is possibly TRBD1 (5 bases). V lost 6 bases, J lost 3 bases, and 9 bases lay in between. In germline, CDR1 is MNHEY, CDR2 SVGEGT. The CDR3 is made up of 12 amino acids.

This clonotype was picked up a small number of times. The rearrangement joins TRBV11-2 to TRBJ2-5; tentative D call: TRBD2 (5 bases). Trimming stripped 4 bases from V and 1 base from J, with 16 bases between. Germline loops: CDR1 SGHAT, CDR2 FQNNGV. CDR3 size: 16 residues. CDR3 coding DNA: TGTGCCAGCAGCTCCCGGGGTCCAGCCTTCCAAGAGACCCAGTACTTC. Translated, it gives CASSSRGPAFQETQYF.

There are many counts of this clonotype. The chain recombines TRBV18 with TRBJ2-7; D gene ambiguous. The CDR3 sequence is 13 residues long. Trimming took off 1 base at V and 1 base at J, with 5 bases between the two ends. Germline CDR1 reads KGHSH; CDR2 reads LQKENI. DNA for the CDR3: TGTGCCAGCTCACCACATCAGTCCTACGAGCAGTACTTC. This translates into CASSPHQSYEQYF.

This clonotype was detected a few times. J is TRBJ2-1 and V is TRBV29-1; possibly TRBD1 or TRBD2 for D (5 bases each). The germline V gene encodes CDR1 SQVTM and CDR2 ANQGSEA. The CDR3 runs to 12 residues. The V end lost 7 bases, the J end lost 4 bases, and 11 bases lay between the germline ends. CDR3 nucleotide sequence: TGCAGCGGAGGGGCCCCGTACAATGAGCAGTTCTTC. It is translated as CSGGAPYNEQFF.

This clonotype has more than one count but fewer than ten. This sequence joins TRBV27 and TRBJ1-5; D is perhaps TRBD1 (6 bases). V was pared by 6 bases and J by 0 bases, with 12 bases between. Per the germline V gene, CDR1 is MNHEY and CDR2 is SMNVEV (reference sequence). The CDR3 has 15 residues. The CDR3 nucleotides are TGTGCCAGCAGACAGGGCTCTTATAGCAATCAGCCCCAGCATTTT. This gives the protein CASRQGSYSNQPQHF.

This chain uses TRBV10-3 with TRBJ2-7; D is unresolved. Looked up from germline, CDR1 is ENHRY and CDR2 is SYGVKD. With 3 bases removed from V and 6 bases from J, the gap between germline ends came to 6 bases. The CDR3 sequence is 11 residues long. The CDR3 DNA reads as TGTGCCATCAGTGACTCTAGCGAGCAGTACTTC. Translating gives CAISDSSEQYF.

This clonotype was seen at least ten times. V is TRBV28 and J is TRBJ2-7, with 8 bases that match TRBD2. This CDR3 has 16 amino acids. V lost 10 bases and J lost 5; bases outside the gene matches: 19. Germline V lookup: CDR1 MDHEN, CDR2 SYDVKM. Here the CDR3 DNA reads TGTGCCACCTCCCGGGGGCTCCCCCCCGGGGGGGACGAGCAGTACTTC. It yields the protein CATSRGLPPGGDEQYF.

The table lists this clonotype with many counts. The chain is built from TRBV28 and TRBJ1-1; 7 bases line up with TRBD1. The V segment lost 7 bases and the J segment 6 bases; nucleotides outside the gene matches: 5. This CDR3 is 12 amino acids long. Looked up from germline, CDR1 is MDHEN and CDR2 is SYDVKM. In DNA, the CDR3 is TGTGCCAGCACTGACAGGGTACCTGAAGCTTTCTTT. The encoded protein is CASTDRVPEAFF.

In its sample, this clonotype was seen a few times. The gene calls are TRBV28 and TRBJ2-5; D perhaps matches TRBD1 (7 bases). The CDR3 loop spans 10 amino acids. Germline CDR1 MDHEN, CDR2 SYDVKM. V lost 8 bases and J 13 bases, leaving 14 bases between the germline ends. CDR3 protein: CASGGTALYF. In nucleotides, the CDR3 is TGTGCCAGCGGAGGGACAGCTCTGTACTTC.

Here the CDR3 reads CASSFRHNSYEQYF. In DNA form, the CDR3 reads TGTGCCAGCAGTTTCCGGCACAACTCCTACGAGCAGTACTTC. V and J are TRBV12-3 or TRBV12-4 and TRBJ2-7; D ambiguous. The V end was cut by 3 bases, the J end by 0 bases, with 9 bases between. This CDR3 has 14 amino acids.

The chain has TRBV19 and TRBJ2-7; D is undetermined. CDR3 length: 13 amino acids. Germline loops: CDR1 LNHDA, CDR2 SQIVND (reference sequence). V lost 4 bases and J 2 bases, leaving 9 bases between the germline ends. CDR3 residues: CASSTADTYEQYF. CDR3 DNA: TGTGCCAGTAGTACGGCAGACACCTACGAGCAGTACTTC.

This clonotype was seen only a few times. CDR3 sequence (DNA): TGCAGTGGGGGGGGGCCCTATGGCTACACCTTC. Translated, it gives CSGGGPYGYTF. The V gene is TRBV20-1, the J gene TRBJ1-2; D may be TRBD1 (6 bases). V lost 7 bases to trimming and J lost 4 bases, with 10 bases between them. The germline gives CDR1 DFQATT, CDR2 SNEGSKA (reference sequence). The CDR3 loop spans 11 amino acids.

This clonotype showed up just a few times. DNA for the CDR3: TGTGCCAGCAGCTTAACGGGACTAGCAGCAACTAGCACAGATACGCAGTATTTT. Translated, it gives CASSLTGLAATSTDTQYF. The chain has TRBV7-3 and TRBJ2-3; TRBD2 matches at 9 bases. Per germline, CDR1 SGHTA and CDR2 FQGTGA. The CDR3 length is 18 residues. V lost 0 bases and J lost 0; bases outside the gene matches: 7.

The gene calls are TRBV7-9 and TRBJ1-4; D is perhaps TRBD1 (5 bases). The CDR3 runs 15 residues. Germline V CDR1 and CDR2: SEHNR, FQNEAQ (reference sequence). V lost 5 bases and J 4 bases, leaving 14 bases between the germline ends. The CDR3 loop is CASSPSGQDNEKLFF. DNA of the CDR3: TGTGCCAGCAGCCCCTCTGGACAAGATAATGAAAAACTGTTTTTT.

There are many counts of this clonotype. The chain uses TRBV7-9 and TRBJ2-1, with TRBD1 matching over 8 bases. Losses at the gene ends were 2 bases for V and 12 bases for J; bases not matched to a gene: 12. Germline CDR1 is SEHNR and CDR2 is FQNEAQ (reference sequence). The CDR3 extends over 15 amino acids. CDR3 sequence (DNA): TGTGCCAGCAGCTTACGTGGGGACAGGCAGAGCGTGCAGTTCTTC. The encoded protein is CASSLRGDRQSVQFF.

This clonotype was seen repeatedly, ten times or more. The chain uses TRBV12-3 or TRBV12-4 and TRBJ1-4; TRBD1 is a possible D gene (5 bases). The CDR3 is 15 residues long. Between the trimmed V and J ends, which lost 3 bases and 5 bases, there was a span of 13 bases. The CDR3 here is CASSLRQGRNEKLFF. For the CDR3, the DNA is TGTGCCAGCAGTTTGAGGCAGGGAAGGAATGAAAAACTGTTTTTT.

Many counts were recorded for this clonotype. J is TRBJ1-1 and V is TRBV6-4; TRBD1 might be the D (6 bases). This CDR3 is 16 amino acids long. Trimming pared 4 bases from V and 1 base from J, leaving 16 bases between. Germline V gene lookup returns CDR1 MRHNA and CDR2 SNTAGT. The CDR3 protein is CASSGRQVHWNTEAFF. The CDR3 DNA is TGTGCCAGCAGTGGAAGACAGGTTCACTGGAACACTGAAGCTTTCTTT.

This clonotype came up a few times. J is TRBJ1-5 and V is TRBV4-3; the match to TRBD1 covers 7 bases. J was trimmed by 1 base and V by 0 bases; bases with no gene match: 0. The V gene's germline CDR1 is LGHNA and CDR2 YSLEER. This CDR3 contains 15 residues. CDR3 region: CASSQETGSNQPQHF. DNA for the CDR3: TGCGCCAGCAGCCAAGAGACAGGGAGCAATCAGCCCCAGCATTTT.